This T cell receptor beta chain came from a study of T cell responses to AZD1222 COVID-19 vaccine (dated by TCRdb to the early 2020s). The study in broad terms: A total of just over 230 trial participants underwent TCR sequencing, of whom some 210 received two doses of AZD1222 and around 25 received two doses of the MenACWY control vaccine. Trial participants were enrolled by age into 18-55, 56-69 and 70-plus year subgroups, with around 150, 28 and 57 TCR-sequenced participants respectively.

As for this clone: What antigen it recognizes has not been identified. The input lacks base qualities; no much larger clone sits a single base away.

The CDR3 regions of human TCRbeta chains were analyzed by immunosequencing. In the authors' own workflow: TCRs in the repertoires were compared against a reference library of SARS-CoV-2-specific TCRs that had been generated with the MIRA antigen-specificity platform. Breadth meant the fraction of unique TCRs that were SARS-CoV-2-associated, whereas depth meant the fraction of total T cells that were SARS-CoV-2-associated. Using the MIRA data, each spike-specific TCR was assigned both to the spike region to which the TCR was reactive and to a CD4 or CD8 class. Log10-transformed breadth and depth values were compared by one-way ANOVA with Sidak's multiple comparisons tests. TCRdb carries this immuneACCESS record with in-frame sequences only. Its versions omit some clonotypes, under half of them owing to an unresolved V gene in the studies checked, with the rest unexplained. Clone size and V and J calls were adopted from that table, with D and trimming inferred from the DNA. The sample data list about 150,000 clones, and 90% to 95% of these were observed just once. Around 1.2% of the sample goes to the ten largest clones.

What this sample's time point label stands for: about 28 days (+/-7) after the second vaccine dose. AZD1222 recipients given second doses at about 4 weeks or at about 12 weeks were pooled, since spike-specific TCR depth and breadth were not found to differ between the two schedules. Vaccinee samples were obtained from the UK trials COV001 and COV002, which included a single-blind randomized controlled phase 2/3 trial of AZD1222 (ChAdOx1 nCoV-19) in healthy adults. For TCRbeta chain sequencing, PBMC samples were collected from trial participants at day 0 and at day 28 after the second dose. The full study reports these points: The 56-69-year group was small, and its depth increase did not reach significance, likely because of low power. Vaccine-associated CD4 TCRs spanned the whole spike protein, with dominant responses in regions 160-218 and 743-854. Epitopes outside the regions mutated in the B.1.351 and B.1.1.7 variants were reportedly recognized by nearly half of the unique spike-specific TCRs. Because no day 14 peak-response samples were available, the repertoires could be characterized only after the peak T cell response. Conclusions about previously exposed vaccinees were limited because only a handful of AZD1222 recipients were SARS-CoV-2 seropositive at baseline. Participants were mostly white British and included more females than males, and it was suggested by the authors that clonal diversity may have been underestimated. Spike-specific TCR breadth and depth rose significantly after two AZD1222 doses compared with day 0 and with MenACWY recipients.

V is trimmed back by 0 bases and J by 4 bases, and the junction contains 5 bases that no gene match accounts for. CDR1 and CDR2, per the germline V gene, are SGDLS and YYNGEE. From the cysteine up to the phenylalanine, the CDR3 has a length of 16 residues. Only the CDR3 part of the read is kept: 48 bases, read in frame from the first base. The source material was peripheral blood, sampled 28 days after the second AZD1222 dose. Recombination linked TRBV9 to TRBJ2-3, and TRBD2 aligns with 10 junction nucleotides. The TCR comes from an adult who received the AZD1222 COVID-19 vaccine. The sequenced DNA: TGTGCCAGCAGCGTAGTCCAGCGGGGGGGCTCAGATACGCAGTATTTT. Its translation reads: CASSVVQRGGSDTQYF.